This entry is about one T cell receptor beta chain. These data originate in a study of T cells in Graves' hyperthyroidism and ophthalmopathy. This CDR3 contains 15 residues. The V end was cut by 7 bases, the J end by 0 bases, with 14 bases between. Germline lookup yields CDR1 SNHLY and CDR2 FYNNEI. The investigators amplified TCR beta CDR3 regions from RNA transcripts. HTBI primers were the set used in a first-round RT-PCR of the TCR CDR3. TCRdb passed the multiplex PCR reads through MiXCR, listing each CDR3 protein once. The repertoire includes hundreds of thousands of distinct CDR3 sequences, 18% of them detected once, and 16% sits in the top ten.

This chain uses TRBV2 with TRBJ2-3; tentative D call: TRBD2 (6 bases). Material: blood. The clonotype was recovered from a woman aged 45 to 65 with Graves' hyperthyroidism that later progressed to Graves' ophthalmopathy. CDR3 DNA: TGTGCCAGCAACTTCGCTAGCGACAGCACAGATACGCAGTATTTT. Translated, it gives CASNFASDSTDTQYF.